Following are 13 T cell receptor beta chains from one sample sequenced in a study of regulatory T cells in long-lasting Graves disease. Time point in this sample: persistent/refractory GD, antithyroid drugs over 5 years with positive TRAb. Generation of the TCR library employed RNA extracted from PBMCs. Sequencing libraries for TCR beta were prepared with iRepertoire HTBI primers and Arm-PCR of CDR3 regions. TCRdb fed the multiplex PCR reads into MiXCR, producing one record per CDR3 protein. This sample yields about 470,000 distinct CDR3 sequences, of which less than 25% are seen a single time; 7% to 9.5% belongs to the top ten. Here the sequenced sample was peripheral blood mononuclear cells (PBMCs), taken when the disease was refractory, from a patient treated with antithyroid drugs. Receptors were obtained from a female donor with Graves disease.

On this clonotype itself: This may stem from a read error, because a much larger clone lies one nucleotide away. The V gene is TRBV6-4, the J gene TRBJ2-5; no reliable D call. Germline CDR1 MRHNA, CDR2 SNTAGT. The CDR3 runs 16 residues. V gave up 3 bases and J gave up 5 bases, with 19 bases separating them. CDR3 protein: CASSEAVGSSWETQYF. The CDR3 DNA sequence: TGTGCCAGCAGTGAAGCCGTGGGGTCAAGTTGGGAGACCCAGTACTTC.

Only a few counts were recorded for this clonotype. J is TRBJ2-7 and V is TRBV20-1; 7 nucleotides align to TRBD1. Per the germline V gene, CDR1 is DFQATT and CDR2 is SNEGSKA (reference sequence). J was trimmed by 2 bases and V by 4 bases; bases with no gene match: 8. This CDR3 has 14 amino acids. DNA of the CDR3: TGCAGTGCTACCGGGACAGTGAATCCCTACGAGCAGTACTTC. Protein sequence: CSATGTVNPYEQYF.

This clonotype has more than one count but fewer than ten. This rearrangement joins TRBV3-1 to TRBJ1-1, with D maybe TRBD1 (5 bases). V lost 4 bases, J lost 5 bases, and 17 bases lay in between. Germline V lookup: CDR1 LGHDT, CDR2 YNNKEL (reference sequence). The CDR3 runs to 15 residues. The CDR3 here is CASSLSVGARTEAFF. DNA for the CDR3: TGTGCCAGCAGCCTTAGTGTTGGGGCTAGAACTGAAGCTTTCTTT. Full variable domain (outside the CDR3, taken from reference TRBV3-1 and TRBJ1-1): DTAVSQTPKYLVTQMGNDKSIKCEQNLGHDTMYWYKQDSKKFLKIMFSYNNKELIINETVPNRFSPKSPDKAHLNLHINSLELGDSAVYFCASSLSVGARTEAFFGQGTRLTVV.

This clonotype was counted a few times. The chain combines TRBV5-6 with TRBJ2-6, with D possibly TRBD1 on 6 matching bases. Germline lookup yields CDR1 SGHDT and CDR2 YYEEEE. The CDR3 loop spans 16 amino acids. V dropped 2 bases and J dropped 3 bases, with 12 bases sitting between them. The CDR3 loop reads CASSFTGSGGANVLTF. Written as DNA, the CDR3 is TGTGCCAGCAGCTTTACAGGGTCCGGTGGGGCCAACGTCCTGACTTTC.

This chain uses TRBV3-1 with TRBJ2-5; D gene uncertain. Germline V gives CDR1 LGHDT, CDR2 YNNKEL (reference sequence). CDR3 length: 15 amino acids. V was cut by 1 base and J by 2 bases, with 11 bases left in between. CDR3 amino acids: CASSQGTAPQETQYF. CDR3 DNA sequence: TGTGCCAGCAGCCAAGGGACGGCACCTCAAGAGACCCAGTACTTC.

CDR3 protein: CASSGPGGQGWGEQYF. Written as DNA, the CDR3 is TGTGCCAGCAGTGGTCCGGGGGGACAGGGGTGGGGCGAGCAGTACTTC. This chain uses TRBV25-1 with TRBJ2-7; 10 bases map to TRBD1. This CDR3 comprises 16 residues. Trimming cost V 4 bases and J 6 bases; bases outside gene matches: 12. The germline gives CDR1 MGHDK, CDR2 SYGVNS.

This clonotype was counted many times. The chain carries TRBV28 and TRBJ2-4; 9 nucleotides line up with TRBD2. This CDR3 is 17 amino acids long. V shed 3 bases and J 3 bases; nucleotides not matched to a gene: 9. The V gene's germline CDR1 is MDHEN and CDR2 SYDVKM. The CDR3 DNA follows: TGTGCCAGCAGTTTGTGGCTAGCGGGAACCCTCAAAAACATTCAGTACTTC. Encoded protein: CASSLWLAGTLKNIQYF. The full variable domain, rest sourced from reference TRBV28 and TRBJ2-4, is DVKVTQSSRYLVKRTGEKVFLECVQDMDHENMFWYRQDPGLGLRLIYFSYDVKMKEKGDIPEGYSVSREKKERFSLILESASTNQTSMYLCASSLWLAGTLKNIQYFGAGTRLSVL.

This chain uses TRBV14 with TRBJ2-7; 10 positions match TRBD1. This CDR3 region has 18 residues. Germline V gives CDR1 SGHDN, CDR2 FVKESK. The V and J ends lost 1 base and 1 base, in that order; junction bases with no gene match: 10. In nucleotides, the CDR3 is TGTGCCAGCAGCCAAGTTGAGACAGGGGGCCCCCTGTCCTACGAGCAGTACTTC. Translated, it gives CASSQVETGGPLSYEQYF.

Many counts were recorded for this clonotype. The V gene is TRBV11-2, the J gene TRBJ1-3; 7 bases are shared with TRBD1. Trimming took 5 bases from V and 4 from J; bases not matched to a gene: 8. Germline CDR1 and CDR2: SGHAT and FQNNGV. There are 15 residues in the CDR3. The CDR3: CASSDRDSSGNTIYF. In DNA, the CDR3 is TGTGCCAGCAGCGACCGGGACAGCTCCGGAAACACCATATATTTT.

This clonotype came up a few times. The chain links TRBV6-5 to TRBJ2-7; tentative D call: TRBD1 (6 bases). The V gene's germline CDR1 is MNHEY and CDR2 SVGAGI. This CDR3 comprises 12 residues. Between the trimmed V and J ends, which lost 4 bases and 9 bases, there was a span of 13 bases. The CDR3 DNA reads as TGTGCCAGCAGTTCAGGGGTCGGTGGGCAGTACTTC. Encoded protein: CASSSGVGGQYF.

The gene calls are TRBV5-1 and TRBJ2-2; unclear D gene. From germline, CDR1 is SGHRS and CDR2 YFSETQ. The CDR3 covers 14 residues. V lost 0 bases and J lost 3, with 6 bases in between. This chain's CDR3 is CASSLVQYTGELFF. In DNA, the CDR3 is TGCGCCAGCAGCTTGGTTCAATACACCGGGGAGCTGTTTTTT.

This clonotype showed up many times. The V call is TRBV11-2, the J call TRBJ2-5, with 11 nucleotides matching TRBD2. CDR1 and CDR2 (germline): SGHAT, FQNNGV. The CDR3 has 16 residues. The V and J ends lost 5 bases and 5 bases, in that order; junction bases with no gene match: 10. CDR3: CASSEELAGEGETQYF. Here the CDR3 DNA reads TGTGCCAGCAGCGAAGAACTAGCGGGAGAGGGGGAGACCCAGTACTTC.

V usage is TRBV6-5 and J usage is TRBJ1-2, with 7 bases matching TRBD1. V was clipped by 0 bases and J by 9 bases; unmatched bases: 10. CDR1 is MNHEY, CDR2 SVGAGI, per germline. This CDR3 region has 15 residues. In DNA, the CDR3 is TGTGCCAGCAGTTACTCAGATTTCAACAGGGGAAGCTACACCTTC. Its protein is CASSYSDFNRGSYTF.